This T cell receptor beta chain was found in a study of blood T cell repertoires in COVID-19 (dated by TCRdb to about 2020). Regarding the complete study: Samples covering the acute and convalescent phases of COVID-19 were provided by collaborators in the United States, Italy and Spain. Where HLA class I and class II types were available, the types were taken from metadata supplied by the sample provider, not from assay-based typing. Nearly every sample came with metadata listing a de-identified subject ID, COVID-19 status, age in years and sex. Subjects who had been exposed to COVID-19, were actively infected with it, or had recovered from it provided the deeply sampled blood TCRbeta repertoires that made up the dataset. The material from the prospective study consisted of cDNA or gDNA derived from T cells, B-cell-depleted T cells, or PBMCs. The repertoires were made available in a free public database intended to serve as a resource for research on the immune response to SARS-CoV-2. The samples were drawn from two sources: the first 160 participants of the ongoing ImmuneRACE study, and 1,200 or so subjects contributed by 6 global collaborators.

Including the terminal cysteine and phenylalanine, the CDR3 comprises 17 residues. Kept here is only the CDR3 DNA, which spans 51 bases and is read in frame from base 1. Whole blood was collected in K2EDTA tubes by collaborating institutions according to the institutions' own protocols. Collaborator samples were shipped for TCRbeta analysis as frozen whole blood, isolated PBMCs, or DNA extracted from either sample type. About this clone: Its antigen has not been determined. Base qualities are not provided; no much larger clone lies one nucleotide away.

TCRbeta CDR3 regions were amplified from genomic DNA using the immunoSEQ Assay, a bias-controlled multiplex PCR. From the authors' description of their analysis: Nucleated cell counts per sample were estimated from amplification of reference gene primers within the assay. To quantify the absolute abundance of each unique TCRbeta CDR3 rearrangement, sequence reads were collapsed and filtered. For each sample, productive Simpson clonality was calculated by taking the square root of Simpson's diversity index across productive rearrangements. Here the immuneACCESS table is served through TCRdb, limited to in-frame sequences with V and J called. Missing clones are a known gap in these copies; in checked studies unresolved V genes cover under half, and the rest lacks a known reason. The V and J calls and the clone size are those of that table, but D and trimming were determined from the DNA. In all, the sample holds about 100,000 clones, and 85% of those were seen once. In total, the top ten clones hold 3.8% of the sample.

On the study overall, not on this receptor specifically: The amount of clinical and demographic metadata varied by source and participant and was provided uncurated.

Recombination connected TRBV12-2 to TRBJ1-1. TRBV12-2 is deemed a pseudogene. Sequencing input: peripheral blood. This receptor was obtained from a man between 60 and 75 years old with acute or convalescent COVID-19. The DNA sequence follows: TGTGCAAGTCGCTTAGTCCCCGGGGGGGTGATTAACACTGAAGCTTTCTTT. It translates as CASRLVPGGVINTEAFF.